This T cell receptor beta chain was recorded in a study of control samples from healthy donors and cancer patients. Sequencing was performed with immunoSEQ multiplex PCR; in TCRdb, only in-frame clones are kept and a portion is missing. This table holds 90,000 to 100,000 clones, 79% found once. This clone was recorded a few times. The ends lost 2 bases at V and 7 bases at J; junction bases unmatched: 13. Germline CDR1 LNHNV, CDR2 YYDKDF (reference sequence). This CDR3 is built from 17 residues. This receptor was obtained from a woman aged 30 to 39 in good health. V and J are TRBV15 and TRBJ1-1, with 10 bases aligning to TRBD1. What was sequenced was blood. Here the CDR3 reads CATSRPPRTGGINEAFF. In DNA form, the CDR3 reads TGTGCCACCAGCAGACCTCCTCGGACAGGGGGTATTAATGAAGCTTTCTTT.